This TCR beta chain was found in a study of identical twins. TCRdb re-derived calls from the 5' RACE reads in MiXCR, one entry per CDR3 protein. Among 650,000 to 750,000 distinct CDR3 sequences listed, approximately 22% were seen once. Study outcomes and limitations: Monozygotic twin pairs showed more out-of-frame TCR alpha sharing than models estimated.

Worth noting for this clonotype: As yet, its antigen is unknown.

CDR1 is SGHRS, CDR2 YFSETQ, per germline. The CDR3 loop spans 15 amino acids. V lost 6 bases and J 6 bases, leaving 19 bases between the germline ends. The same sample was also used in a study of T cells expressing NK-cell markers. This second report adds: The dominant NKG2C+ clonotypes represented roughly 1.0-7.5% of CD8+ T cells in over 5 donors.

What was sequenced was PBMCs. The sequence was collected from a young woman in good health. This chain links TRBV5-1 with TRBJ2-1, with D perhaps matching TRBD2 (6 bases). CDR3 in DNA: TGCGCCAGCATCGGGGGAGTCGGACTACGCAATGAGCAGTTCTTC. Its protein is CASIGGVGLRNEQFF.